This is a list of T cell receptor beta chains from one sample in a study of shared clonotypes between healthy human individuals. Libraries were prepared by immunoSEQ multiplex PCR; TCRdb keeps only in-frame clonotypes and omits some of them. The table shows about 2.4 million clones, with 90% to 95% occurring only once. The specimen sequenced was naive CD4+ T cells from PBMCs. The origin of the receptors is a man in his late teens or twenties in good health. Some clones in this sample may be carry-over from other donors' samples. Both conserved end residues are part of each CDR3. Each record gives: D gene, V gene, clone size, CDR3 length, J gene, CDR3 protein, CDR3 DNA. A D gene is named only where the DNA matches it firmly. Size values are once, few and many counts, or a class for expanded clones, and some rows have none.

NA	TRBV6-1	NA	11	TRBJ1-1	CASSGSTEAFF	TGTGCCAGCAGTGGATCCACTGAAGCTTTCTTT
TRBD2	TRBV30	NA	14	TRBJ2-4	CACVTSGRWDIQYF	TGTGCCTGCGTGACTAGCGGGAGGTGGGACATTCAGTACTTC
NA	TRBV15	NA	18	TRBJ2-3	CATSRDPLGGGRTDTQYF	TGTGCCACCAGCAGAGATCCTTTAGGGGGGGGACGCACAGATACGCAGTATTTT
NA	TRBV25-1	once	13	TRBJ2-3	CASSEPGTDTQYF	TGTGCCAGCAGTGAGCCGGGCACAGATACGCAGTATTTT
NA	TRBV11-1	NA	14	TRBJ2-3	CASSSVMERHTQYF	TGTGCCAGCAGCTCGGTCATGGAGCGCCATACGCAGTATTTT
NA	TRBV11-2	NA	14	TRBJ2-5	CASSFQAMDETQYF	TGTGCCAGCAGCTTCCAGGCAATGGATGAGACCCAGTACTTC
NA	TRBV7-3	once	15	TRBJ2-1	CASSPELARGNEQFF	TGTGCCAGCAGCCCAGAACTAGCTCGGGGCAATGAGCAGTTCTTC
NA	TRBV19	NA	15	TRBJ1-1	CASSEIGGMNTEAFF	TGTGCCAGTAGTGAGATCGGGGGGATGAACACTGAAGCTTTCTTT
NA	TRBV6-6	once	15	TRBJ2-5	CASSYSRQTQETQYF	TGTGCCAGCAGTTACTCGAGACAGACACAAGAGACCCAGTACTTC
NA	TRBV19	NA	12	TRBJ1-2	CASTGQAHGYTF	TGTGCCAGTACCGGTCAGGCGCATGGCTACACCTTC